The following is a TCR beta chain sequence with its context. The data derive from a study of blood T cell repertoires in COVID-19. Study summary: Both acute and convalescent COVID-19 samples were obtained from the United States, Italy and Spain. T cells, B-cell-depleted T cells, or PBMCs provided the cDNA or gDNA that served as material.

With 1 base clipped from V and 0 bases from J, the junction kept 5 bases outside the gene matches. The CDR3 loop spans 16 amino acids. In germline, CDR1 is SGHRS, CDR2 YFSETQ. Per the authors' pipeline: Counts of nucleated cells, estimated from reference gene primer amplification, were obtained. TCRdb keeps only in-frame clones here, not all; method: immunoSEQ multiplex PCR. The DNA gave D and trimming, while V, J and clone size come from that table. The table shows fewer than 450,000 clones, with roughly 88% occurring only once. The Seattle patients joined while their infection was active and were tracked longitudinally afterward.

The clonotype originates from a woman aged 45-65 years with COVID-19, enrolled during active disease. The chain carries TRBV5-1 and TRBJ1-2; 8 bases fit TRBD1. The sequenced sample was peripheral blood. The CDR3 coding sequence is TGCGCCAGCAGCTTGACAGGGGGGCCAGCTAACTATGGCTACACCTTC. Its translation: CASSLTGGPANYGYTF.